This T cell receptor beta chain was obtained from a study of T cell responses to AZD1222 COVID-19 vaccine. Study-level results: Reportedly, nearly half of unique spike TCRs recognized epitopes outside B.1.351/B.1.1.7 mutations.

The CDR3 is 13 residues long. Germline V lookup: CDR1 SNHLY, CDR2 FYNNEI. The V and J ends lost 8 bases and 7 bases, in that order; junction bases with no gene match: 10. As to this clone: Antigen unknown.

The table came from immunoSEQ multiplex PCR; TCRdb's copy has only in-frame clones and leaves some out. Its table records around 150,000 clones. This chain connects TRBV2 to TRBJ2-7; 8 positions agree with TRBD2. What was sequenced was peripheral blood. The receptor was derived from an adult in good health. CDR3 DNA sequence: TGTGCCAGCGGGGAGCGGGGGCTTGGAGAGCAGTACTTC. Translation: CASGERGLGEQYF.